This record concerns one T cell receptor beta chain sequence. Barcoded TCR alpha and TCR beta cDNA libraries with UMIs came from 5'RACE using constant-segment primers. TCRdb re-analysed the 5' RACE reads in MiXCR, keeping a single row per CDR3 protein. This table holds about 190,000 distinct CDR3 sequences, more than 25% found once. The record originates from a study of T-cell memory formation after mild COVID-19. Trimming removed 2 bases at V and 0 bases at J, with 11 bases between. CDR3 size: 15 residues. Germline V CDR1 and CDR2: SGHRS, YFSETQ. Sequences were obtained from PBMCs or a T cell subset sorted from them (not recorded which). This receptor was obtained from an adult woman who had mild COVID-19 (a few samples of this study predate the infection). Cell type and time point are not known. The V call is TRBV5-1, the J call TRBJ1-2; D possibly corresponds to TRBD1 (6 bases). In DNA form, the CDR3 reads TGCGCCAGCAGCTTCTGGACAGAGACTAACTATGGCTACACCTTC. It codes for CASSFWTETNYGYTF.